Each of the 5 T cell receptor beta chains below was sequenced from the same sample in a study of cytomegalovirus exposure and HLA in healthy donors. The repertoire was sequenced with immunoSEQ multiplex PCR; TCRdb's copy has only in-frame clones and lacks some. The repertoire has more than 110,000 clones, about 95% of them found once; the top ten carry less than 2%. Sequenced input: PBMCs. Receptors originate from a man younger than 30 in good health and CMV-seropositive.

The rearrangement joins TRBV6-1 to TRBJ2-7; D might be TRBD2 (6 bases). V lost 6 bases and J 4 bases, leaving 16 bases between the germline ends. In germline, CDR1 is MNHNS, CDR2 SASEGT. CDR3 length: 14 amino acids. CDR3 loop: CASRRDPLRYEQYF. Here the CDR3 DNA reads TGTGCCAGCAGGCGGGACCCACTTCGTTACGAGCAGTACTTC.

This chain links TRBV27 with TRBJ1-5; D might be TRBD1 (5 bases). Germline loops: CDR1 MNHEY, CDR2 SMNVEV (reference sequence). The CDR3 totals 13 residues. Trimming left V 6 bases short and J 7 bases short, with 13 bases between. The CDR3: CASSPTVLQPQHF. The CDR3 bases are TGTGCCAGCAGCCCGACAGTTTTGCAGCCCCAGCATTTT.

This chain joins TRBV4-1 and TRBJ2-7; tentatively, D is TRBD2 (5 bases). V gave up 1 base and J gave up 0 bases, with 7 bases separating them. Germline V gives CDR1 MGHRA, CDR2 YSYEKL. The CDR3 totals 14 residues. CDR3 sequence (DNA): TGCGCCAGCAGCCAAGGTCGGGGCTCCTACGAGCAGTACTTC. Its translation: CASSQGRGSYEQYF.

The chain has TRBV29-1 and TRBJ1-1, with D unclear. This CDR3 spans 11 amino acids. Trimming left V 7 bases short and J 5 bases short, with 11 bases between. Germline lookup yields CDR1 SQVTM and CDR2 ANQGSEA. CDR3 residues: CSAIRSTEAFF. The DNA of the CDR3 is TGCAGCGCTATCCGGAGTACTGAAGCTTTCTTT.

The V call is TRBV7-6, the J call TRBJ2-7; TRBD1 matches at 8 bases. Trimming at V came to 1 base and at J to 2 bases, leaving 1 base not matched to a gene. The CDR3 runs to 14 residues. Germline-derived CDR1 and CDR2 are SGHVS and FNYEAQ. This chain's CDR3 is CASSLVTGAYEQYF. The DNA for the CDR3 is TGTGCCAGCAGCTTAGTGACAGGGGCCTACGAGCAGTACTTC.